This T cell receptor beta chain was documented in a study of siplizumab effects on memory and regulatory T cells. Assays examined 80,000 to 100,000 TCR templates per sample. Profiling relied on immunoSEQ multiplex PCR, and the TCRdb table lists in-frame clones only, not all of them. The sample lists around 82,000 clones; around 93% were seen once. In regard to this clone: Its antigen is undetermined.

Germline V gives CDR1 SGHTA, CDR2 FQGTGA. CDR3 length equals 15 residues. The V and J ends lost 4 bases and 2 bases, in that order; junction bases with no gene match: 7. Whole-study findings and limits: The average Treg-derived proportion among mappable alloreactive CD4+ clones was 65% to 80% with siplizumab versus under 35% in controls.

Specimen: CD8+ T cells sorted from blood. This sequence joins TRBV7-3 and TRBJ1-1, with 7 bases aligning to TRBD1. The sequence was obtained from a human donor in good health. Here the CDR3 DNA reads TGTGCCAGCAGCTCTGGGACAGATTTAAACACTGAAGCTTTCTTT. The encoded protein is CASSSGTDLNTEAFF.